A selection of T cell receptor beta chains follows, all from one sample in a study of T-cell reconstitution after alpha-beta-depleted transplantation in children. TCRdb used MiXCR to reprocess the PCR reads, holding one entry per CDR3 protein. The sample yields some 87,000 distinct CDR3 sequences, 15% seen once. Specimen: PBMCs, mostly from graft donor cells, collected 180 days after TCRalphabeta/CD19-depleted stem cell transplant. Source of these receptors: a male patient between 2 and 15 years old who had a stem cell transplant for acute lymphoblastic leukemia, so the T cells may come from the graft donor. The CDR3 runs from the conserved cysteine through the conserved F or W. Each record gives: V gene, J gene, D gene, clone size, CDR3 DNA, CDR3 protein. The D gene is left open where the match is weak. Not every row has a clone size; where given, it reads once, few, many or a size class.

v_call: TRBV28; j_call: TRBJ1-2; d_call: -; clone_size: -; cdr3_nt: TGTGCCATGCAGGGTAACTATGGCTACACCTTC; cdr3_aa: CAMQGNYGYTF
v_call: TRBV5-1; j_call: TRBJ2-1; d_call: TRBD1; clone_size: few; cdr3_nt: TGCGCCAGCAGCTCGGGACAGGGGACTGAGCAGTTCTTC; cdr3_aa: CASSSGQGTEQFF
v_call: TRBV7-9; j_call: TRBJ2-7; d_call: -; clone_size: many; cdr3_nt: TGTGCCAGCAGCCAGGACACTGGGGAGTACTTC; cdr3_aa: CASSQDTGEYF
v_call: TRBV29-1; j_call: TRBJ2-3; d_call: -; clone_size: -; cdr3_nt: TGCAGCGTCACCGGGACACGGGATACGCAGTATTTT; cdr3_aa: CSVTGTRDTQYF
v_call: TRBV7-2; j_call: TRBJ2-3; d_call: -; clone_size: -; cdr3_nt: TGTGCCAGCAGCCCTCGACTAGTGGGCACAGATACGCAGTATTTT; cdr3_aa: CASSPRLVGTDTQYF
v_call: TRBV11-2; j_call: TRBJ2-1; d_call: TRBD2; clone_size: -; cdr3_nt: TGTGCCAGCAGCTTATATACTAGCGGGGGGGCCCTTTGGGGTAATGAGCAGTTCTTC; cdr3_aa: CASSLYTSGGALWGNEQFF
v_call: TRBV20-1; j_call: TRBJ1-6; d_call: -; clone_size: -; cdr3_nt: TGCAGTGCTAGAGGCAACCGGGCCCCGTATAATTCACCCCTCCACTTT; cdr3_aa: CSARGNRAPYNSPLHF
v_call: TRBV3-1; j_call: TRBJ1-2; d_call: -; clone_size: few; cdr3_nt: TGTGCCAGCAGCGGGAGACAGGTAATATCGGACTATGGCTACACCTTC; cdr3_aa: CASSGRQVISDYGYTF
v_call: TRBV18; j_call: TRBJ2-2; d_call: -; clone_size: -; cdr3_nt: TGTGCCAGCTCACCACCGGCGGGGAACACCGGGGAGCTGTTTTTT; cdr3_aa: CASSPPAGNTGELFF
v_call: TRBV28; j_call: TRBJ2-1; d_call: TRBD2; clone_size: few; cdr3_nt: TGTGCCAGCACACTCTTAGCGGGGGTGGACAATGAGCAGTTCTTC; cdr3_aa: CASTLLAGVDNEQFF
v_call: TRBV10-2; j_call: TRBJ2-5; d_call: TRBD1; clone_size: once; cdr3_nt: TGCGCCAGCAGTGATTTCTATGGACAGGGTCAAGAGACCCAGTACTTC; cdr3_aa: CASSDFYGQGQETQYF
v_call: TRBV10-3; j_call: TRBJ2-7; d_call: TRBD1; clone_size: many; cdr3_nt: TGTGCCATCAGTGGTGGACAGGGGGCGAGCGAGCAGTACTTC; cdr3_aa: CAISGGQGASEQYF
v_call: TRBV20-1; j_call: TRBJ2-6; d_call: -; clone_size: few; cdr3_nt: TGCAGTGTCCTAGATTCCTCTGGGGCCAACGTCCTGACTTTC; cdr3_aa: CSVLDSSGANVLTF
v_call: TRBV5-1; j_call: TRBJ1-1; d_call: TRBD1; clone_size: -; cdr3_nt: TGCGCCAGCAGACGGGACAGGGCGATAATGAACACTGAAGCTTTCTTT; cdr3_aa: CASRRDRAIMNTEAFF
v_call: TRBV20-1; j_call: TRBJ1-4; d_call: -; clone_size: few; cdr3_nt: TGCAGTGCTAGAGATGAGACAGGCTACGCGCAGGGTGAAAAACTGTTTTTT; cdr3_aa: CSARDETGYAQGEKLFF
v_call: TRBV12-3/TRBV12-4; j_call: TRBJ2-3; d_call: -; clone_size: many; cdr3_nt: TGTGCCAGCAGCCGGGGTAAACATTCGGCCACAGATACGCAGTATTTT; cdr3_aa: CASSRGKHSATDTQYF
v_call: TRBV3-1; j_call: TRBJ2-5; d_call: TRBD2; clone_size: -; cdr3_nt: TGTGCCAGCAGCCAAGATGGGCTAGCGGTGCACCAAGAGACCCAGTACTTC; cdr3_aa: CASSQDGLAVHQETQYF
v_call: TRBV4-3; j_call: TRBJ1-5; d_call: -; clone_size: few; cdr3_nt: TGCGCCAGCAGCCAAGATTGGTGGTCGGATCAGCCCCAGCATTTT; cdr3_aa: CASSQDWWSDQPQHF
v_call: TRBV12-3/TRBV12-4; j_call: TRBJ2-2; d_call: -; clone_size: -; cdr3_nt: TGTGCCAGCATCGGCTTCGGGACACCCAACACCGGGGAGCTGTTTTTT; cdr3_aa: CASIGFGTPNTGELFF
v_call: TRBV5-4; j_call: TRBJ2-5; d_call: TRBD1; clone_size: -; cdr3_nt: TGTGCCAGCAGCTTGAACAGGGGGGTCCAAGAGACCCAGTACTTC; cdr3_aa: CASSLNRGVQETQYF
v_call: TRBV18; j_call: TRBJ2-5; d_call: -; clone_size: few; cdr3_nt: TGTGCCAGCTCACCTCCGCAGGGCCTTCAGACCCAGTACTTC; cdr3_aa: CASSPPQGLQTQYF
v_call: TRBV5-1; j_call: TRBJ2-2; d_call: TRBD1; clone_size: few; cdr3_nt: TGCGCCAGCAGCTTGGCCGGACAGGGTAACACCGGGGAGCTGTTTTTT; cdr3_aa: CASSLAGQGNTGELFF
v_call: TRBV20-1; j_call: TRBJ1-2; d_call: -; clone_size: -; cdr3_nt: TGCAGTGCCGTACCCGAGAGCGCCGGCTACACCTTC; cdr3_aa: CSAVPESAGYTF
v_call: TRBV12-3/TRBV12-4; j_call: TRBJ1-1; d_call: -; clone_size: -; cdr3_nt: TGTGCCAGCAGTTTAGACGTTGAAGCTTTCTTT; cdr3_aa: CASSLDVEAFF
v_call: TRBV5-1; j_call: TRBJ2-3; d_call: -; clone_size: few; cdr3_nt: TGCGCCAGCAGCTGGGCTAGCACAGATACGCAGTATTTT; cdr3_aa: CASSWASTDTQYF
v_call: TRBV20-1; j_call: TRBJ2-7; d_call: TRBD2; clone_size: -; cdr3_nt: TGCAGTGCTGGAAAACCTACTAGCGGGGCTTCCTACGAGCAGTACTTC; cdr3_aa: CSAGKPTSGASYEQYF
v_call: TRBV2; j_call: TRBJ2-2; d_call: TRBD1; clone_size: -; cdr3_nt: TGTGCCAGCAATGACAGGGGGCAAAAGAACACCGGGGAGCTGTTTTTT; cdr3_aa: CASNDRGQKNTGELFF
v_call: TRBV29-1; j_call: TRBJ1-2; d_call: -; clone_size: -; cdr3_nt: TGCAGCGTTGAAGGCGGGGTGGGCCTAAACTATGGCTACACCTTC; cdr3_aa: CSVEGGVGLNYGYTF
v_call: TRBV5-1; j_call: TRBJ2-7; d_call: -; clone_size: -; cdr3_nt: TGCGCCAGCAGCTACGACAGGAGCTCCTACGAGCAGTACTTC; cdr3_aa: CASSYDRSSYEQYF